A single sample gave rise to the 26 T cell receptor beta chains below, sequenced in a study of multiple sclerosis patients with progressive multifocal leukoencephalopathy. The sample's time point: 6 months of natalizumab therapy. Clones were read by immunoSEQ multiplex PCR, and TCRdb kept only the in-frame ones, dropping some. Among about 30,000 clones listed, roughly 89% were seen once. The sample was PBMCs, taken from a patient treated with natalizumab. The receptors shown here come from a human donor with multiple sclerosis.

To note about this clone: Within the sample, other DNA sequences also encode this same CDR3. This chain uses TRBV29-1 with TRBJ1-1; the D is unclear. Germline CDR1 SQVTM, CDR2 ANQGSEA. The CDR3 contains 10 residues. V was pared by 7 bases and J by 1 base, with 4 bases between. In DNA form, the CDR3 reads TGCAGCGCCGGGAACACTGAAGCTTTCTTT. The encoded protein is CSAGNTEAFF.

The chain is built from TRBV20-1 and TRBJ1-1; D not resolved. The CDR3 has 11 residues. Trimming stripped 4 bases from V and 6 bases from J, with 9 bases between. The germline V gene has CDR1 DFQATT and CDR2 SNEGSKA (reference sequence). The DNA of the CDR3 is TGCAGTGCTACTGGGATTCCTGAAGCTTTCTTT. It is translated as CSATGIPEAFF.

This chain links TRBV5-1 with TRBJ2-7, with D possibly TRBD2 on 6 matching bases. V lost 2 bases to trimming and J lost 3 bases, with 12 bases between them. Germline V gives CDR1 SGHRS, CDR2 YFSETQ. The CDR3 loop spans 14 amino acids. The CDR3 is CASSFIPGDYEQYF. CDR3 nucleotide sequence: TGCGCCAGCAGCTTTATTCCGGGGGACTACGAGCAGTACTTC.

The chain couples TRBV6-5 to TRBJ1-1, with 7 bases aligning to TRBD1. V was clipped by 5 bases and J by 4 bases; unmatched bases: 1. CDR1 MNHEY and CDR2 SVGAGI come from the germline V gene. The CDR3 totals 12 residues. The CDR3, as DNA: TGTGCCAGCAGTGCAGGGGGCACTGAAGCTTTCTTT. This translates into CASSAGGTEAFF.

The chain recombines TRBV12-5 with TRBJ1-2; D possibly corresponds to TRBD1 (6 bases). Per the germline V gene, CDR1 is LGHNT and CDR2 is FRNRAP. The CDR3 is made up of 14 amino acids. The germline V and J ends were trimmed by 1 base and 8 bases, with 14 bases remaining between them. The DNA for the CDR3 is TGTGCTAGTGGTTTGGCACCACAGGGATTCGGCTACACCTTC. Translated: CASGLAPQGFGYTF.

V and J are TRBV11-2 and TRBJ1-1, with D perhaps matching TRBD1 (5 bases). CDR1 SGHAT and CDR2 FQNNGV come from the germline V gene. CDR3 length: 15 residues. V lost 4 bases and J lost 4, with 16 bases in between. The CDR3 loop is CASSSSPGPGTEAFF. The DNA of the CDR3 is TGTGCCAGCAGCTCTTCACCGGGGCCAGGCACTGAAGCTTTCTTT.

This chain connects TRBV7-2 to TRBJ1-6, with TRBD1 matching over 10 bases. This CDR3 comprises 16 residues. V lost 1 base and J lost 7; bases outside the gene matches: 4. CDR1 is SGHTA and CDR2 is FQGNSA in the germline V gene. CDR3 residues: CASSLERGQGNSPLHF. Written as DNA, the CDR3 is TGTGCCAGCAGCTTAGAGAGGGGACAGGGGAATTCACCCCTCCACTTT.

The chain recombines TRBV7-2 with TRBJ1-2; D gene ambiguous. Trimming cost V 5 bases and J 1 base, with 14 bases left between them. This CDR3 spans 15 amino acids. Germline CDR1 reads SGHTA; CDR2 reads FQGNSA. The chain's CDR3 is CASSPPAGGNYGYTF. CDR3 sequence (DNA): TGTGCCAGCAGCCCCCCGGCAGGCGGTAACTATGGCTACACCTTC.

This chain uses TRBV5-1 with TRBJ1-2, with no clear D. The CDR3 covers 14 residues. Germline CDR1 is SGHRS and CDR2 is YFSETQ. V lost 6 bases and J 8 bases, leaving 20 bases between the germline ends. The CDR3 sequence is CASTSPALSEGYTF. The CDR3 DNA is TGCGCCAGCACTTCGCCGGCTCTATCAGAAGGCTACACCTTC.

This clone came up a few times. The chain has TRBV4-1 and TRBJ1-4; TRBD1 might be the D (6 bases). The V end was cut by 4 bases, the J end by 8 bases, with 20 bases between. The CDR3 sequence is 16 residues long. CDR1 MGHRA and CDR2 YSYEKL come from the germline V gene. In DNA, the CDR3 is TGCGCCAGCAGCCCAACCGCCGACAGGAGGGGGGAAAAACTGTTTTTT. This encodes CASSPTADRRGEKLFF.

CDR3 loop: CASSPRFGGANEQFF. CDR3 bases: TGTGCCAGCAGCCCCCGTTTTGGGGGGGCTAATGAGCAGTTCTTC. This chain connects TRBV6-6 to TRBJ2-1; the D gene is possibly TRBD2 (7 bases). The CDR3 sequence is 15 residues long. Trimming shortened V by 6 bases and J by 7 bases, and 19 bases separated the two germline ends. Germline V CDR1 and CDR2: MNHNY, SVGAGI (reference sequence).

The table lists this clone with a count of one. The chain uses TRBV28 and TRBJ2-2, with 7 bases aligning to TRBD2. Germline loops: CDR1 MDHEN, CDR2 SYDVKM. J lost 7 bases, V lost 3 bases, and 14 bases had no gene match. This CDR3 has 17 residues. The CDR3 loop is CASSFVGERDRIGELFF. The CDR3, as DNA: TGTGCCAGCAGTTTCGTAGGGGAGCGGGATAGGATCGGGGAGCTGTTTTTT. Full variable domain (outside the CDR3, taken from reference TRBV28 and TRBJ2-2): DVKVTQSSRYLVKRTGEKVFLECVQDMDHENMFWYRQDPGLGLRLIYFSYDVKMKEKGDIPEGYSVSREKKERFSLILESASTNQTSMYLCASSFVGERDRIGELFFGEGSRLTVL.

CDR3 sequence: CASSQGQGSEPQHF. CDR3 nucleotide sequence: TGTGCCAGCAGCCAGGGACAGGGTTCGGAGCCCCAGCATTTT. The chain joins TRBV9 to TRBJ1-5, with TRBD1 matching 9 bases. The CDR3 runs to 14 residues. CDR1 is SGDLS and CDR2 is YYNGEE in the germline V gene. The junction had 7 bases not matched to a gene; V was cut back by 4 bases and J by 8 bases.

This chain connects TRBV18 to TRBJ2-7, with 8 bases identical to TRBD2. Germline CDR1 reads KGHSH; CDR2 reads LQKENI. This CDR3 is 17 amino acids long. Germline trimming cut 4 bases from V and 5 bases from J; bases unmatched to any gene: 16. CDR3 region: CASSLIGAGEAKDEQYF. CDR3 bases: TGTGCCAGCTCACTAATCGGAGCGGGAGAGGCGAAGGACGAGCAGTACTTC.

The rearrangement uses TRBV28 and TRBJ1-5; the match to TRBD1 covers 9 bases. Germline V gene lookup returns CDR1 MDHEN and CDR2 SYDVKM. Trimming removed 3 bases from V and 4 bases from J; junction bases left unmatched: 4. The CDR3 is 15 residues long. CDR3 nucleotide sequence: TGTGCCAGCAGTTTTCGCGGGACAGGGAATCAGCCCCAGCATTTT. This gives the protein CASSFRGTGNQPQHF. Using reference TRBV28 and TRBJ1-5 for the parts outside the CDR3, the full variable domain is DVKVTQSSRYLVKRTGEKVFLECVQDMDHENMFWYRQDPGLGLRLIYFSYDVKMKEKGDIPEGYSVSREKKERFSLILESASTNQTSMYLCASSFRGTGNQPQHFGDGTRLSIL.

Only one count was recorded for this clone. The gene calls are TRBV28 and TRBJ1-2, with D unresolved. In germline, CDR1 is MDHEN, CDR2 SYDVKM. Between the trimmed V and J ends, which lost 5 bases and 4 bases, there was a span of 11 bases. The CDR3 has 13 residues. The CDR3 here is CASSGPVPYGYTF. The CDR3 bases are TGTGCCAGCAGTGGGCCGGTTCCCTATGGCTACACCTTC.

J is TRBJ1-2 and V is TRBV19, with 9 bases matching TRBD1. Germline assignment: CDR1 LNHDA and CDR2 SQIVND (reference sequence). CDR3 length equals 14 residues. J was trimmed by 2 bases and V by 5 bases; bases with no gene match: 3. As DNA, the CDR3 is TGTGCCAGTAGTTCGACAGGGGGAAACTATGGCTACACCTTC. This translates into CASSSTGGNYGYTF. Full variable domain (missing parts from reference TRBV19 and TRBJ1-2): DGGITQSPKYLFRKEGQNVTLSCEQNLNHDAMYWYRQDPGQGLRLIYYSQIVNDFQKGDIAEGYSVSREKKESFPLTVTSAQKNPTAFYLCASSSTGGNYGYTFGSGTRLTVV.

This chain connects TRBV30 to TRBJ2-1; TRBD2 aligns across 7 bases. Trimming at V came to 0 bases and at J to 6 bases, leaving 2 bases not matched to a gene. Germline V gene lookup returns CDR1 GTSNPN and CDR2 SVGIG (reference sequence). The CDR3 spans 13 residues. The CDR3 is CAWSVGTTNEQFF. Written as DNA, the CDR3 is TGTGCCTGGAGTGTAGGGACTACCAATGAGCAGTTCTTC.

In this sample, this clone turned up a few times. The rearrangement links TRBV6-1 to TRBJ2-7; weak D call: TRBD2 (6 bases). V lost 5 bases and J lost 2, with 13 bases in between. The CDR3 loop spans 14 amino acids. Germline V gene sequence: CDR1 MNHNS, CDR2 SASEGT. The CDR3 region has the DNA TGTGCCAGCAGTCCACCCGGACTAACCTACGAGCAGTACTTC. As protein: CASSPPGLTYEQYF.

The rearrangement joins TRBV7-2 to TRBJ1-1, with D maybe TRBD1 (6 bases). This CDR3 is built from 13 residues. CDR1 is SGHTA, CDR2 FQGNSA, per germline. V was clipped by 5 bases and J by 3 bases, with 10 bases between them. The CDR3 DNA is TGTGCCAGCAGCCCAGGGGTTTACACTGAAGCTTTCTTT. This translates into CASSPGVYTEAFF.

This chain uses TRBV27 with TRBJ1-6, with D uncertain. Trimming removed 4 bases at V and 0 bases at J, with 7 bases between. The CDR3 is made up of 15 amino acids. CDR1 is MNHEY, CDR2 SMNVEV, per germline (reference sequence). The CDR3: CASSSTLSYNSPLHF. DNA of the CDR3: TGTGCCAGCAGTTCTACACTCTCCTATAATTCACCCCTCCACTTT.

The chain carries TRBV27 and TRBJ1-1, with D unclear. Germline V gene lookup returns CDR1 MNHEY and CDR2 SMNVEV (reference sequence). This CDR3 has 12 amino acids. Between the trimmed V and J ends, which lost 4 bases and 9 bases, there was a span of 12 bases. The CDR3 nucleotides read TGTGCCAGCAGTTCATATACCCCCCAAGCTTTCTTT. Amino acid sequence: CASSSYTPQAFF.

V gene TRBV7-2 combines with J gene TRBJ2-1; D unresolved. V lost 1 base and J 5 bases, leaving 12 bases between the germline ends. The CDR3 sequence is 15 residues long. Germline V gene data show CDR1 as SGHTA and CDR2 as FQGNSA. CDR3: CASSLGVGPHNEQFF. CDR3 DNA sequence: TGTGCCAGCAGCTTAGGGGTGGGTCCACACAATGAGCAGTTCTTC. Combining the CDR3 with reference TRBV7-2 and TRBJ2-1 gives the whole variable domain GAGVSQSPSNKVTEKGKDVELRCDPISGHTALYWYRQSLGQGLEFLIYFQGNSAPDKSGLPSDRFSAERTGGSVSTLTIQRTQQEDSAVYLCASSLGVGPHNEQFFGPGTRLTVL.

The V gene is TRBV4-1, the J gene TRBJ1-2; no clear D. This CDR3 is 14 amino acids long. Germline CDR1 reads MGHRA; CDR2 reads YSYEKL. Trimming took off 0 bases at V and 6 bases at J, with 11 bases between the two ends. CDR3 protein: CASSQEGTSDGYTF. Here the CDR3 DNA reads TGCGCCAGCAGCCAAGAGGGTACCTCGGATGGCTACACCTTC.

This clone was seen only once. The CDR3 sequence is CASSFPTGTDTQYF. The CDR3 DNA reads TGTGCCAGCAGCTTTCCCACTGGCACAGATACGCAGTATTTT. The chain is built from TRBV7-2 and TRBJ2-3; D is ambiguous. Looked up from germline, CDR1 is SGHTA and CDR2 is FQGNSA. Trimming took off 3 bases at V and 1 base at J, with 8 bases between the two ends. The CDR3 loop spans 14 amino acids.

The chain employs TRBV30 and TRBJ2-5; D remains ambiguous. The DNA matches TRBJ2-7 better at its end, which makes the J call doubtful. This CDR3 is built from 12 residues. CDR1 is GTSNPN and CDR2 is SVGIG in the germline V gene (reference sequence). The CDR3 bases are TGTGCCTCGGGCCGCGCAGGTTACGAGCAGTACTTC. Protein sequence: CASGRAGYEQYF.